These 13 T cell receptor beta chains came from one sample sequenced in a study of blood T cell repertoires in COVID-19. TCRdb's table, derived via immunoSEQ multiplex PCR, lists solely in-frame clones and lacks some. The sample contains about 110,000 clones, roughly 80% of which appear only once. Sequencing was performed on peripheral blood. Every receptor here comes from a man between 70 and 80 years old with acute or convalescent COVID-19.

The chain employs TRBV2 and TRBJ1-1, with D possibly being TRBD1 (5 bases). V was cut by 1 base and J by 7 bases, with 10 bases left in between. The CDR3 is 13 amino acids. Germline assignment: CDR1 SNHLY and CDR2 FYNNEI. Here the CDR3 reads CASSEGRDYEAFF. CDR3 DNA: TGTGCCAGCAGTGAAGGCAGGGATTATGAAGCTTTCTTT.

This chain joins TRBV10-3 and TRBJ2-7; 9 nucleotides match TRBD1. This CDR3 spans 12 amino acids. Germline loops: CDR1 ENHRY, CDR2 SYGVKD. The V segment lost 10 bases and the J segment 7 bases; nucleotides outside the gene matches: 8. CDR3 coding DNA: TGTGCCACCACAGGGGGCCGAGGGGAGCAGTACTTC. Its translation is CATTGGRGEQYF.

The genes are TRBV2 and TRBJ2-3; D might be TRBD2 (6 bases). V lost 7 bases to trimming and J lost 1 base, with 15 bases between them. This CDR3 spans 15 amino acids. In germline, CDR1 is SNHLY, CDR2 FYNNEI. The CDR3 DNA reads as TGTGCCAGCAAACCTAGCGTCCCCCGCACAGATACGCAGTATTTT. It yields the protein CASKPSVPRTDTQYF.

As DNA, the CDR3 is TGTGCCAGCAGCCACCAACTAGGGAGGGGAAGTACAGATACGCAGTATTTT. Protein: CASSHQLGRGSTDTQYF. V and J are TRBV6-2 or TRBV6-3 and TRBJ2-3; 7 bases are shared with TRBD2. The CDR3 is 17 residues long. Per germline, CDR1 MNHEY and CDR2 SVGEGT. The junction had 15 bases not matched to a gene; V was cut back by 6 bases and J by 3 bases.

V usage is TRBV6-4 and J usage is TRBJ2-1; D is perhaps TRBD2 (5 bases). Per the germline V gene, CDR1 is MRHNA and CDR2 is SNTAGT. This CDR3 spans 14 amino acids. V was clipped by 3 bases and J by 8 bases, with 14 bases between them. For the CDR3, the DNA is TGTGCCAGCAGTGAGGTGAGCGGAAGAGATGAGCAGTTCTTC. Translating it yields CASSEVSGRDEQFF.

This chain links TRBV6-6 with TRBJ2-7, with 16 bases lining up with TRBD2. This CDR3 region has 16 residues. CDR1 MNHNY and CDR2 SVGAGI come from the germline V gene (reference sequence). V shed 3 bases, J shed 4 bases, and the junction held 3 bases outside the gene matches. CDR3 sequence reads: CASSYRGLAGGYEQYF. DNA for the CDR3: TGTGCCAGCAGTTATCGGGGACTAGCGGGAGGGTACGAGCAGTACTTC.

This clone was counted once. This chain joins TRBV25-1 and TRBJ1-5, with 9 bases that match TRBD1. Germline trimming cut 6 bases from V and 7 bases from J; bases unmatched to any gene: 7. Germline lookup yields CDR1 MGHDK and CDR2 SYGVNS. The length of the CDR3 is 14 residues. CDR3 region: CASRGQGETQPQHF. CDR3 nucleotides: TGTGCCAGCAGGGGACAGGGAGAGACGCAGCCCCAGCATTTT.

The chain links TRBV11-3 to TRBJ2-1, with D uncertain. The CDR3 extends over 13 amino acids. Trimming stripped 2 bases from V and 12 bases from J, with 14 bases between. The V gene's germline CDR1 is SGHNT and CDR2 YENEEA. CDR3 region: CASSLRRNERQFF. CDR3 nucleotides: TGTGCCAGCAGCTTAAGGCGTAATGAGCGGCAGTTCTTC.

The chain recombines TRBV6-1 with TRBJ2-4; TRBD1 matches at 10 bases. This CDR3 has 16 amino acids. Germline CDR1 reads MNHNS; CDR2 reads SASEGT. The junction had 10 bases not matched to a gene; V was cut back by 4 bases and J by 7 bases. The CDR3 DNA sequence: TGTGCCAGCAGTGTCCAGGGACAGGGGAACGGGAACATTCAGTACTTC. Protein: CASSVQGQGNGNIQYF.

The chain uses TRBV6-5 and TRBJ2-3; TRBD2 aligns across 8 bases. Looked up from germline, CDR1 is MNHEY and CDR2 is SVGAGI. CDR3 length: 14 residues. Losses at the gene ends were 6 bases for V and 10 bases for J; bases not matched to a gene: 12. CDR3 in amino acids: CASRGERERSSQYF. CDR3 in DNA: TGTGCCAGCAGGGGGGAGCGGGAGAGGTCTTCGCAGTATTTT.

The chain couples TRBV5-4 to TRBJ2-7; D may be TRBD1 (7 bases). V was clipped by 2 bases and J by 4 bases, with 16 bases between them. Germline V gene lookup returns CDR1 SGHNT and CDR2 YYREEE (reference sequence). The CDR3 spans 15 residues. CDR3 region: CASSFGAGGRYEQYF. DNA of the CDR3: TGTGCCAGCAGCTTCGGAGCAGGGGGGAGGTACGAGCAGTACTTC.

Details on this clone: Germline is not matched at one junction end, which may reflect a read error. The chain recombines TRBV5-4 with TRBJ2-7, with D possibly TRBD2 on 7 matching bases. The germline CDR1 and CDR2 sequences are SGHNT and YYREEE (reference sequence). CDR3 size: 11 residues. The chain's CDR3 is CASSLEKRDTF. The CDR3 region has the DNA TGTGCCAGCAGCTTGGAGAAGCGGGACACATTC.

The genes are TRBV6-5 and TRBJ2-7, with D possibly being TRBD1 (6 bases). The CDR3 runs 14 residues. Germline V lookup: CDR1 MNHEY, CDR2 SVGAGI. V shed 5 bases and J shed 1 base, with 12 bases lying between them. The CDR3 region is CASSRAGASYEQYF. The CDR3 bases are TGTGCCAGCAGTCGTGCAGGGGCTTCCTACGAGCAGTACTTC.